The 17 T cell receptor beta chains below come from one sample, sequenced in a study of T cells in narcolepsy. Measured with immunoSEQ multiplex PCR; TCRdb has only the in-frame clones, and not every one. The sample lists about 29,000 clones, roughly 86% seen once, with 0.85% to 1% in the top ten. Source material: memory (CD45RA-) CD4+ T cells from blood. The origin of the receptors is a human donor in good health.

The chain couples TRBV6-5 to TRBJ1-2, with 8 bases identical to TRBD1. This CDR3 spans 13 amino acids. Germline V gives CDR1 MNHEY, CDR2 SVGAGI. V trimming: 5 bases; J trimming: 8 bases; junction bases outside the gene matches: 7. The CDR3 here is CASSNGGTGGYTF. CDR3 sequence (DNA): TGTGCCAGCAGTAACGGGGGGACAGGAGGCTACACCTTC.

This clone appeared a single time. The V gene is TRBV7-2, the J gene TRBJ1-1; D possibly corresponds to TRBD1 (5 bases). This CDR3 comprises 14 residues. Germline V CDR1 and CDR2: SGHTA, FQGNSA. The V end was cut by 4 bases, the J end by 5 bases, with 14 bases between. The chain's CDR3 is CASSSDRGGTEAFF. For the CDR3, the DNA is TGTGCCAGCAGCTCCGATAGGGGTGGAACTGAAGCTTTCTTT.

The rearrangement joins TRBV28 to TRBJ2-5; D is perhaps TRBD1 or TRBD2 (5 bases each). Gene TRBJ2-7 matches the end of the DNA better, so the J call may be wrong. The germline V gene has CDR1 MDHEN and CDR2 SYDVKM. The CDR3 covers 14 residues. Here the CDR3 reads CASTSSGRRYEQYF. DNA of the CDR3: TGTGCCAGCACCTCCTCGGGACGCCGCTACGAGCAGTACTTC.

This rearrangement joins TRBV7-3 to TRBJ1-4; 8 positions match TRBD1. V lost 5 bases, J lost 5 bases, and 7 bases stayed unmatched. The CDR3 consists of 15 residues. Germline loops: CDR1 SGHTA, CDR2 FQGTGA. The CDR3 DNA follows: TGTGCCAGCAGCCCAGGCGGGGACAGGAATGAAAAACTGTTTTTT. It encodes CASSPGGDRNEKLFF. Variable domain in full (rest from reference TRBV7-3 and TRBJ1-4): GAGVSQTPSNKVTEKGKYVELRCDPISGHTALYWYRQSLGQGPEFLIYFQGTGAADDSGLPNDRFFAVRPEGSVSTLKIQRTERGDSAVYLCASSPGGDRNEKLFFGSGTQLSVL.

V usage is TRBV2 and J usage is TRBJ1-5, with a tentative D call TRBD1 (5 bases). The CDR3 spans 16 residues. With 2 bases removed from V and 0 bases from J, the gap between germline ends came to 11 bases. Germline-derived CDR1 and CDR2 are SNHLY and FYNNEI. The CDR3 region is CASSEPTGGSNQPQHF. Written as DNA, the CDR3 is TGTGCCAGCAGTGAACCGACGGGGGGTAGCAATCAGCCCCAGCATTTT.

This chain links TRBV5-4 with TRBJ1-1; D gene ambiguous. Trimming shortened V by 3 bases and J by 4 bases, and 19 bases separated the two germline ends. This CDR3 comprises 16 residues. The V gene's germline CDR1 is SGHNT and CDR2 YYREEE (reference sequence). DNA of the CDR3: TGTGCCAGCAGCTCGCCATGGACCGGGCCGGGCACTGAAGCTTTCTTT. Translating it yields CASSSPWTGPGTEAFF.

The V call is TRBV5-1, the J call TRBJ1-6, with 8 bases fitting TRBD1. This CDR3 spans 16 amino acids. The junction had 10 bases not matched to a gene; V was cut back by 4 bases and J by 7 bases. CDR1 is SGHRS and CDR2 is YFSETQ in the germline V gene. CDR3 in amino acids: CASSRTTGAENSPLHF. CDR3 DNA: TGCGCCAGCAGCAGGACGACAGGGGCTGAGAATTCACCCCTCCACTTT.

The chain links TRBV7-3 to TRBJ1-1, with 8 bases aligning to TRBD1. This CDR3 contains 14 residues. The V gene's germline CDR1 is SGHTA and CDR2 FQGTGA. The junction had 5 bases not matched to a gene; V was cut back by 5 bases and J by 3 bases. CDR3 in amino acids: CASSPSGQDTEAFF. The CDR3 DNA follows: TGTGCCAGCAGCCCCTCGGGACAGGACACTGAAGCTTTCTTT.

V and J are TRBV6-1 and TRBJ1-2, with 8 nucleotides matching TRBD1. CDR3 size: 13 residues. The junction had 3 bases not matched to a gene; V was cut back by 6 bases and J by 3 bases. CDR1 and CDR2 from the germline V gene are MNHNS and SASEGT. The CDR3 nucleotides read TGTGCCAGCAGGGAGACAGGGGACTATGGCTACACCTTC. Protein product: CASRETGDYGYTF.

The rearrangement joins TRBV11-2 to TRBJ1-2; D is unclear. V was clipped by 6 bases and J by 0 bases, with 14 bases between them. Germline CDR1 reads SGHAT; CDR2 reads FQNNGV. The CDR3 sequence is 15 residues long. The CDR3 sequence is CASSHYRRANYGYTF. DNA of the CDR3: TGTGCCAGCAGTCACTACCGGCGGGCTAACTATGGCTACACCTTC.

This clone was counted only a few times. This chain uses TRBV11-2 with TRBJ1-3, with D hard to call. V was pared by 5 bases and J by 0 bases, with 17 bases between. Germline V gene sequence: CDR1 SGHAT, CDR2 FQNNGV. The CDR3 is 17 residues long. CDR3 coding DNA: TGTGCCAGCAGCCCAGGCCTCTGGAGCCACTCTGGAAACACCATATATTTT. Protein: CASSPGLWSHSGNTIYF.

The chain uses TRBV28 and TRBJ2-5; D perhaps matches TRBD1 (6 bases). The CDR3 consists of 14 residues. Trimming left V 2 bases short and J 4 bases short, with 11 bases between. Germline CDR1 and CDR2: MDHEN and SYDVKM. The CDR3 DNA follows: TGTGCCAGCAGTTTAACAGGGCATGGAGAGACCCAGTACTTC. This sequence encodes CASSLTGHGETQYF. The entire variable domain, with the rest obtained from reference TRBV28 and TRBJ2-5, is as follows: DVKVTQSSRYLVKRTGEKVFLECVQDMDHENMFWYRQDPGLGLRLIYFSYDVKMKEKGDIPEGYSVSREKKERFSLILESASTNQTSMYLCASSLTGHGETQYFGPGTRLLVL.

The V call is TRBV5-6, the J call TRBJ2-5, with 8 nucleotides matching TRBD2. Germline V gene sequence: CDR1 SGHDT, CDR2 YYEEEE. The CDR3 runs to 15 residues. With V trimmed by 4 bases and J by 6 bases, 11 bases remained unmatched. CDR3 DNA: TGTGCCAGCAGCCTTCGGCGGACTAGCAAACAGACCCAGTACTTC. Translated, it gives CASSLRRTSKQTQYF.

The chain combines TRBV30 with TRBJ2-1; maybe TRBD2 (6 bases). This CDR3 has 12 residues. The germline gives CDR1 GTSNPN, CDR2 SVGIG (reference sequence). Trimming pared 6 bases from V and 4 bases from J, leaving 10 bases between. CDR3 residues: CACTRGYNEQFF. In DNA form, the CDR3 reads TGTGCCTGCACCCGGGGGTACAATGAGCAGTTCTTC.

V usage is TRBV5-1 and J usage is TRBJ1-1; D remains ambiguous. Between the trimmed V and J ends, which lost 5 bases and 4 bases, there was a span of 12 bases. CDR3 size: 13 residues. From germline, CDR1 is SGHRS and CDR2 YFSETQ. The CDR3 coding sequence is TGCGCCAGCAGTATAGAGCCGGCCACTGAAGCTTTCTTT. This codes for CASSIEPATEAFF.

The gene calls are TRBV11-2 and TRBJ1-1; 7 positions match TRBD1. The CDR3 contains 14 residues. V was pared by 5 bases and J by 1 base, with 4 bases of the junction left unmatched. Germline CDR1 reads SGHAT; CDR2 reads FQNNGV. DNA of the CDR3: TGTGCCAGCAGCAAAGGGGACAGGAACACTGAAGCTTTCTTT. Translating it yields CASSKGDRNTEAFF.

Written as DNA, the CDR3 is TGTGCCAGTAGTAACGGGGCAGGCGGCGGCTCTGAAGCTTTCTTT. It is translated as CASSNGAGGGSEAFF. The V and J genes are TRBV19 and TRBJ1-1; TRBD1 is a possible D gene (5 bases). The CDR3 loop spans 15 amino acids. Germline V gene lookup returns CDR1 LNHDA and CDR2 SQIVND (reference sequence). V was pared by 4 bases and J by 6 bases, with 18 bases between.